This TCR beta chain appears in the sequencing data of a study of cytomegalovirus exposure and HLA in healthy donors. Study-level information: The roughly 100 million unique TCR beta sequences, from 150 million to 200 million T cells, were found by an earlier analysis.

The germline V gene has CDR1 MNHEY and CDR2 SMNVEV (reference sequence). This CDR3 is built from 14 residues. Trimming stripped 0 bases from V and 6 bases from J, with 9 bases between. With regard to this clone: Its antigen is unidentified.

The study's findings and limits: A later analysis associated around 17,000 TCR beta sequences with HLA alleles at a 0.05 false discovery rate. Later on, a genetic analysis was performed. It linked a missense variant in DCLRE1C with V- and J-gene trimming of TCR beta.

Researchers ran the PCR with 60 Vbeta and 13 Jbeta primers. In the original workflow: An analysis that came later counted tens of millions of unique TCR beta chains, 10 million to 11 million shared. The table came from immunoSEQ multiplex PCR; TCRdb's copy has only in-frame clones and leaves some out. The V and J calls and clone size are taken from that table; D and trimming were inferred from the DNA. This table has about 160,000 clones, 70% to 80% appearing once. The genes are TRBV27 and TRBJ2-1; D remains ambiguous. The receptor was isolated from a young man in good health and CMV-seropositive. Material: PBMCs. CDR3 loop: CASSLSTSVNEQFF. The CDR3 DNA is TGTGCCAGCAGTTTATCGACATCGGTCAATGAGCAGTTCTTC.